This T cell receptor (beta chain) stems from a study of cytomegalovirus exposure and HLA in healthy donors. Broader study findings: Earlier results showed most TCR beta V segments being productive about 87% or about 30% of the time.

Amplification used 60 Vbeta primers and 13 Jbeta primers. Data came from immunoSEQ multiplex PCR; TCRdb stores just in-frame clones and leaves some out. The sample lists roughly 69,000 clones, around 76% occurring once. Germline V gives CDR1 SGHRS, CDR2 YFSETQ. Trimming pared 3 bases from V and 0 bases from J, leaving 12 bases between. CDR3 length: 16 amino acids. In regard to this clone: Its antigen is as yet unknown.

The receptor was derived from a man between 18 and 29 years old in good health and CMV-seronegative. Specimen: PBMCs. The rearrangement uses TRBV5-1 and TRBJ2-2; possibly TRBD1 for D (6 bases). The CDR3 DNA follows: TGCGCCAGCAGCTACTCGGACAGCGCGAACACCGGGGAGCTGTTTTTT. Translated, it gives CASSYSDSANTGELFF.